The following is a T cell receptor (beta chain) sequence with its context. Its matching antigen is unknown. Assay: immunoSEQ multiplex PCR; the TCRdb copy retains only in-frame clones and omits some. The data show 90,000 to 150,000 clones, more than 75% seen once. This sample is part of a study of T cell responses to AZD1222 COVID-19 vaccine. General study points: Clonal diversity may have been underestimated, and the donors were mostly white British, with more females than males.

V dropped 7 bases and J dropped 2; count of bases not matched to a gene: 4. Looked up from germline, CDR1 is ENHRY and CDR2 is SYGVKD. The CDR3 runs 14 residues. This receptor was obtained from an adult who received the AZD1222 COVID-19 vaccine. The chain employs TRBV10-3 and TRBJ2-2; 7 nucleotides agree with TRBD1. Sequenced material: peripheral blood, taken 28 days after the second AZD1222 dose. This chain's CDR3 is CAIKDRTNTGELFF. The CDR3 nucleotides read TGTGCCATCAAGGACAGGACCAACACCGGGGAGCTGTTTTTT.